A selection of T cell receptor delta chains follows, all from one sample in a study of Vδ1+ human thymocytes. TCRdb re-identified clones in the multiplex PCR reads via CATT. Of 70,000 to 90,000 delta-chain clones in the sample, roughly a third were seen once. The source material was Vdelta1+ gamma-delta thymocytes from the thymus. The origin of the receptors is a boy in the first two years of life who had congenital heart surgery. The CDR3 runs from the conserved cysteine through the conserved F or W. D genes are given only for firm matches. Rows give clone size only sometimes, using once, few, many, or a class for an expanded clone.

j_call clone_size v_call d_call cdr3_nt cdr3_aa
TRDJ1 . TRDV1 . TGTGCTCTTGGGGATCCCGCCGATGTGGCGGGGGCCATGTACACCGATAAACTCATCTTT CALGDPADVAGAMYTDKLIF
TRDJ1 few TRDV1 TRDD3 TGTGCTCTTGGGGAAGTGTACGATGGGGGACCTACCGATAAACTCATCTTT CALGEVYDGGPTDKLIF
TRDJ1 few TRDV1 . TGTGCTCTTGGGTTACCCTTCCCCCTTGGTGGGGGGAACCACGATAAACTCATCTTT CALGLPFPLGGGNHDKLIF
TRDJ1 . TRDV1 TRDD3 TGTGCTCTTGGGGAGATAGGGATCTTCCTTCCCCGTGGTGGGGGATACCCCAGGTACACCGATAAACTCATCTTT CALGEIGIFLPRGGGYPRYTDKLIF
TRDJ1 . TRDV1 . TGTGCTCTTGGGGAACGATTCTTAACCACCGATAAACTCATCTTT CALGERFLTTDKLIF
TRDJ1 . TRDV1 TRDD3 TGTGCTCTTGGGGAACGACCCTGTTCCCTTACTGGGGGGCCCCGTTACGCCGATAAACTCATCTTT CALGERPCSLTGGPRYADKLIF
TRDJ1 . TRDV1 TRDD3 TGTGCTCTTGGGGTATACACCCCGGGGGATCAACTCATCTTT CALGVYTPGDQLIF
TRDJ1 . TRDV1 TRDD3 TGTGCTCTTGGTTTGAAGGCAGGGGGATACGCGGGACCCGATAAACTCATCTTT CALGLKAGGYAGPDKLIF
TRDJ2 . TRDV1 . TGTGCTCTTGGGGAATCGGAGGGTTTGACAGCACAACTCTTCTTT CALGESEGLTAQLFF
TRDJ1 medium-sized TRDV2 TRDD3 TGTGCCTGTGACACCGGGTGGTGTACTGGGGGAGAGACCGATAAACTCATCTTT CACDTGWCTGGETDKLIF
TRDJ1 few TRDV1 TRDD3 TGTGCTCTTGGGGACCCTATTGGATACTGGGGGATAGGCACCGATAAACTCATCTTT CALGDPIGYWGIGTDKLIF
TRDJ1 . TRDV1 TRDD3 TGTGCTCTTGGGTATTTCCTCCGTTACTGGGGGACCAACACCGATAAACTCATCTTT CALGYFLRYWGTNTDKLIF
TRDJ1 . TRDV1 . TGTGCTCTTGGGTCGGGGGAACCACCGACCGATAAACTCATCTTT CALGSGEPPTDKLIF
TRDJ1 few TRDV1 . TGTGCTCTTGGGGACCCTCTACAGGGCCTTCCATACTCCGATAAACTCATCTTT CALGDPLQGLPYSDKLIF
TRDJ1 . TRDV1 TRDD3 TGTGCTCTTGGTCTGCCTGAGCTAACTGGGGGGATGTCAGACAAACTCATCTTT CALGLPELTGGMSDKLIF
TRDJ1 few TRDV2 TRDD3 TGTGCCTGTGACGTTCTTCCTCCGACATCTCTGGGGGATCCGTTGTACACCGATAAACTCATCTTT CACDVLPPTSLGDPLYTDKLIF
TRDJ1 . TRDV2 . TGTGCCTGTGACTCCGGGGACCCAATCTACACCGATAAACTCATCTTT CACDSGDPIYTDKLIF
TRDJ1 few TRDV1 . TGTGCTCTTGGGGAACTGGGGGCTTTCACCGATAAACTCATCTTT CALGELGAFTDKLIF
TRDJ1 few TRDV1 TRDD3 TGTGCTCTTGGGGAACTCTCGAACTGGGGGATGACTTCTTTTCCCAAACTCATCTTT CALGELSNWGMTSFPKLIF
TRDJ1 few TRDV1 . TGTGCTCTTGGGGAATCCGGGAGGGGCCCATTTGGGGACCACGATAAACTCATCTTT CALGESGRGPFGDHDKLIF
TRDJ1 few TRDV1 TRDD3 TGTGCTCTTGGGGAACTGCCCCGTGTGCTGGGGGTCAAGTACACCGATAAACTCATCTTT CALGELPRVLGVKYTDKLIF
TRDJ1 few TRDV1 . TGTGCTCTTGGGGAAATTTCGGGGATCTCGTCCGATAAACTCATCTTT CALGEISGISSDKLIF
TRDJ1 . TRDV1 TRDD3 TGTGCTCTTGGGGAATCCGGCTTACTGGGGGCTACGGATAAACTCATCTTT CALGESGLLGATDKLIF
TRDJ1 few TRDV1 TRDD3 TGTGCTCTTGGGGAAAGGTTCCGCCCTACGCGTTCCTGGGGGATACGGGGACCTTACACCGATAAACTCATCTTT CALGERFRPTRSWGIRGPYTDKLIF
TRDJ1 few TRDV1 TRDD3 TGTGCTCTTGGAGAACTCGTTTTCCCCCCCCGTACTGGGGGATACGCCGATAAACTCATCTTT CALGELVFPPRTGGYADKLIF
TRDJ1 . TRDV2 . TGTGCCTGTGCCACGGGCTTAAAGACGTACACCGATAAACTCATCTTT CACATGLKTYTDKLIF
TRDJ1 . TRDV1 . TGTGCTCTTGGGGAACTCTGTTACGATAAACTCATCTTT CALGELCYDKLIF
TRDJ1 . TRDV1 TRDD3 TGTGCTCTTGGGGAACTGTTCCTACTGGGGGATACGTACACCGATAAACTCATCTTT CALGELFLLGDTYTDKLIF
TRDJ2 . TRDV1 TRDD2 TGTGCTCTTGGGGTAACCATAGGCCTTCCTACAAGCCCAAAGGGGACAGCACAACTCTTCTTT CALGVTIGLPTSPKGTAQLFF
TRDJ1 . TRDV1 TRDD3 TGTGCTCTTGGGGAACTAGGAGCTTGGGGGATACCGCAGAAGAGGGTCATCTTT CALGELGAWGIPQKRVIF
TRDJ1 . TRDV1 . TGTGCTCTTGGGGTCCCCTTTTCATCCTCTCGGGGGGTGGCCGACACCGATAAACTCATCTTT CALGVPFSSSRGVADTDKLIF
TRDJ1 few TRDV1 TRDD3 TGTGCTCTTGGGGAGCGACTAAGTGCTGGGGGAGTTTTTAGATACACCGATAAACTCATCTTT CALGERLSAGGVFRYTDKLIF
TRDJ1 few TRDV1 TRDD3 TGTGCTCTTGGGGAACTATCCCCTATCATTACCCTGGGGGATACTCACGCCGATAAACTCATCTTT CALGELSPIITLGDTHADKLIF
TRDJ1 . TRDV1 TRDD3 TGTGCTCTTGGGGAACTCTGCCTCCCGATACTGGGGGATACAGGAACCGATAAACTCATCTTT CALGELCLPILGDTGTDKLIF
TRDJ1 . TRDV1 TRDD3 TGTGCTCTTGGGGAACACCCTTCCTACCCGTACTGGGGGATACGCGCCACCGATAAACTCATCTTT CALGEHPSYPYWGIRATDKLIF
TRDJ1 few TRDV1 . TGTGCTCTTGGGCATTACTTCGCCCAGGGAGGCCGGTACACCGATAAACTCATCTTT CALGHYFAQGGRYTDKLIF
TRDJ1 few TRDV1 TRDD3 TGTGCTCTTGGGGAACTCTACCTTGGGGGATACAAGCATAAACTCATCTTT CALGELYLGGYKHKLIF
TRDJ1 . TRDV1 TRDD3 TGTGCTCTTGGGGTCCTAGGCCTTCATGTACTGGGGGATACACCCGATAAACTCATCTTT CALGVLGLHVLGDTPDKLIF
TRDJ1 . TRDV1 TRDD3 TGTGCTCTTGGGGAACGATGGGGGATCCGTGGAACCCATAAACTCATCTTT CALGERWGIRGTHKLIF
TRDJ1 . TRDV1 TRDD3 TGTGCTCTTGGGGGCTCGACTGGGGGAGTTTCGTACACCGATAAACTCATCTTT CALGGSTGGVSYTDKLIF
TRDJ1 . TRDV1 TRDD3 TGTGCTCTTGGCCCCATCCCAATCCCCCTAACTTCGTACTGGGGTACCGATAAACTCATCTTT CALGPIPIPLTSYWGTDKLIF
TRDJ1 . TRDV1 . TGTGCTCTTCCTACGGGGATTGGGGCGGTCGATAAACTCATCTTT CALPTGIGAVDKLIF
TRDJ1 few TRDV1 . TGTGCTCTTGGGGAACTCATCTGCGTCCCGGGCCACGAAGCCTACACCGATAAACTCATCTTT CALGELICVPGHEAYTDKLIF
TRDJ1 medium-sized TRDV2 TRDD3 TGTGCCTGTGACACCGGGTTCACTGGGGAGAAACTCATCTTT CACDTGFTGEKLIF
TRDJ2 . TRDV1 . TGTGCTCTTGGGGAACTAGGGCAAACCCGATGGCCAGCACAACTCTTCTTT CALGELGQTRWPAQLFF
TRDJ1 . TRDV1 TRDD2 TGTGCTCTTGGGGAACCCGGCCTTCCTAAGCGGTGGACCGATAAACTCATCTTT CALGEPGLPKRWTDKLIF
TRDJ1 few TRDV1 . TGTGCTCTTGGGGAAAACGTAGGCAGTCGGCTGGGGAAACTCATCTTT CALGENVGSRLGKLIF